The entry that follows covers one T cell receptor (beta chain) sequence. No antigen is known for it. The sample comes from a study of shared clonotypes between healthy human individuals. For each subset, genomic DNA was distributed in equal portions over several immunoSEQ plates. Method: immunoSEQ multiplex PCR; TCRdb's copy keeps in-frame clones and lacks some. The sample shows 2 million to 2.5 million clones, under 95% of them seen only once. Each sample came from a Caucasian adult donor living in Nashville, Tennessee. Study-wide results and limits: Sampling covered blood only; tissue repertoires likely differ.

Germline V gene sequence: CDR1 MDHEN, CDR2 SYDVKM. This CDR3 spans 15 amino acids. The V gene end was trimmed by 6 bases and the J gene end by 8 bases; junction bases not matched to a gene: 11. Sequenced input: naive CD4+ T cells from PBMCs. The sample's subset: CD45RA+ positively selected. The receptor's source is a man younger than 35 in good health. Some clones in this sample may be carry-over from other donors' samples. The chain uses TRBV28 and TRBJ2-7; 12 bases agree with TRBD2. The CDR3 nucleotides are TGTGCCAGCAGCCTGTTAGGACTAGCGGGAAAAAAGCAGTACTTC. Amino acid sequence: CASSLLGLAGKKQYF.